Here is one TCR beta chain with its context. The CDR3 covers 15 residues. Looked up from germline, CDR1 is SGHTA and CDR2 is FQGNSA. The germline V and J ends were trimmed by 5 bases and 7 bases, with 21 bases remaining between them. The data originate from a study of blood T cell repertoires in COVID-19. Whole-study context: There were acute and convalescent COVID-19 samples, and they came from the United States, Italy and Spain. Sources were T cells, B-cell-depleted T cells, or PBMCs; the material itself was cDNA or gDNA.

As originally analysed: Researchers report that nucleated cell counts were estimated from reference gene primer amplification. Generated by immunoSEQ multiplex PCR, the TCRdb table keeps only in-frame clones and is missing some. V, J and clone size reflect that table, while D and trimming were determined from the DNA. The top ten hold 1.5% to 1.9% of the sample, which has approximately 31,000 clones, 90% seen once. The sequence was obtained from a man aged 55 to 70 with active COVID-19. Material: peripheral blood. The J gene is TRBJ2-7, the V gene TRBV7-2; D is undetermined. The DNA for the CDR3 is TGTGCCAGCAGCCCGTACCCCCGGGTTGTCGGAGAGCAGTACTTC. It specifies CASSPYPRVVGEQYF.